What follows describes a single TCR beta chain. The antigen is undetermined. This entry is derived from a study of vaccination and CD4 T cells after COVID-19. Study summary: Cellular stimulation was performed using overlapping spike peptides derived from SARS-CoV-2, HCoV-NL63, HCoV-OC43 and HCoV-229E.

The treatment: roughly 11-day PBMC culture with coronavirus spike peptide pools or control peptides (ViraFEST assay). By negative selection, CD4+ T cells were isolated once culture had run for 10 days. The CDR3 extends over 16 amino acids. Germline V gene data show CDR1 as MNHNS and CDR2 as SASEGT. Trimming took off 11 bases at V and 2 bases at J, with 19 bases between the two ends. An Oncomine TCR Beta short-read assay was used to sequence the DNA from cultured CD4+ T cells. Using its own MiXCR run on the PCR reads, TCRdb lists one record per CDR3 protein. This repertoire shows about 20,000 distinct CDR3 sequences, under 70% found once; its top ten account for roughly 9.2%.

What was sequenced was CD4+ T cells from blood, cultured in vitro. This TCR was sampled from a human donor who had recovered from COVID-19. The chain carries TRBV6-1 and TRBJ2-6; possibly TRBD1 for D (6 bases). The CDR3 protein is CASGTPPSPGANVLTF. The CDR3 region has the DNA TGTGCCTCCGGGACACCTCCCTCCCCTGGGGCCAACGTCCTGACTTTC.